These 21 T cell receptor beta chains were all obtained from the same sample, sequenced in a study of STAT3 mutations in large granular lymphocyte leukemia. Broader study findings: In T-cell large granular lymphocyte leukemia, about half of patients showed multiple immunodominant subclonotypes.

Assay: immunoSEQ multiplex PCR; the TCRdb copy retains only in-frame clones and omits some. The sample shows over 30,000 clones, roughly 88% of them seen only once. Their recognized antigens are unknown. The sample consisted of PBMCs. The receptors were gathered from a human donor with T large granular lymphocyte leukemia. Some clones in this sample may be carry-over from other donors' samples.

The V and J genes are TRBV6-5 and TRBJ1-4; 11 bases are shared with TRBD1. J lost 5 bases, V lost 5 bases, and 4 bases had no gene match. CDR1 and CDR2 from the germline V gene are MNHEY and SVGAGI. The CDR3 runs 15 residues. DNA for the CDR3: TGTGCCAGCAGTGGACAGGGGGCGGCCAATGAAAAACTGTTTTTT. Its translation is CASSGQGAANEKLFF.

This clone was seen a single time. This chain connects TRBV20-1 to TRBJ2-5; TRBD1 agrees at 9 bases. Germline CDR1 and CDR2: DFQATT and SNEGSKA (reference sequence). The ends lost 7 bases at V and 10 bases at J; junction bases unmatched: 7. The CDR3 extends over 11 amino acids. The CDR3: CSESGQGNQYF. DNA for the CDR3: TGCAGTGAGAGCGGACAGGGGAACCAGTACTTC.

The V gene is TRBV11-2, the J gene TRBJ2-7; unclear D gene. Trimming stripped 5 bases from V and 0 bases from J, with 11 bases between. The length of the CDR3 is 14 residues. Germline V lookup: CDR1 SGHAT, CDR2 FQNNGV. The chain's CDR3 is CASSPIFSSYEQYF. For the CDR3, the DNA is TGTGCCAGCAGCCCTATTTTTTCCTCCTACGAGCAGTACTTC.

On this clone itself: Additional DNA sequences in this sample encode the identical CDR3. CDR3 sequence reads: CASSPGTDTQYF. CDR3 coding DNA: TGTGCCAGCTCACCCGGCACAGATACGCAGTATTTT. The chain is built from TRBV18 and TRBJ2-3; D remains ambiguous. Germline loops: CDR1 KGHSH, CDR2 LQKENI. Trimming stripped 3 bases from V and 1 base from J, with 2 bases between. The CDR3 contains 12 residues.

This clone was picked up one time. This sequence joins TRBV5-6 and TRBJ1-2; 7 nucleotides line up with TRBD1. CDR3 length: 13 amino acids. Trimming took 2 bases from V and 7 from J; bases not matched to a gene: 5. Germline assignment: CDR1 SGHDT and CDR2 YYEEEE. CDR3 region: CASSLTGAGGYTF. The CDR3 coding sequence is TGTGCCAGCAGCTTAACAGGGGCGGGTGGCTACACCTTC.

The chain uses TRBV29-1 and TRBJ2-7; TRBD2 agrees at 7 bases. The CDR3 is made up of 13 amino acids. Germline CDR1 reads SQVTM; CDR2 reads ANQGSEA. With V trimmed by 7 bases and J by 7 bases, 13 bases remained unmatched. CDR3 loop: CSARGVGWGEQYF. The DNA for the CDR3 is TGCAGCGCCCGGGGGGTCGGTTGGGGGGAGCAGTACTTC.

This clone was found once. This chain joins TRBV5-1 and TRBJ1-1; D is perhaps TRBD1 (6 bases). The CDR3 runs to 14 residues. The germline V gene encodes CDR1 SGHRS and CDR2 YFSETQ. V was pared by 3 bases and J by 10 bases, with 19 bases between. CDR3 sequence reads: CASSYQGSDAAAFF. The CDR3 nucleotides are TGCGCCAGCAGCTATCAGGGGAGTGATGCGGCAGCTTTCTTT.

The chain carries TRBV6-5 and TRBJ1-2; 8 positions match TRBD1. With V trimmed by 2 bases and J by 8 bases, 10 bases remained unmatched. Germline CDR1 reads MNHEY; CDR2 reads SVGAGI. The CDR3 is made up of 15 amino acids. CDR3 protein: CASSYVAGGRRGYTF. CDR3 nucleotide sequence: TGTGCCAGCAGTTACGTGGCAGGGGGCAGGAGGGGCTACACCTTC.

This rearrangement joins TRBV7-8 to TRBJ1-5; possible D gene TRBD1, 5 bases. V was trimmed by 1 base and J by 5 bases, leaving 18 bases between them. Germline lookup yields CDR1 SGHVS and CDR2 FQNEAQ. The CDR3 covers 17 residues. CDR3 residues: CASSLDYRARVDQPQHF. DNA of the CDR3: TGTGCCAGCAGCTTAGATTATAGGGCCAGGGTTGATCAGCCCCAGCATTTT.

This rearrangement joins TRBV7-9 to TRBJ2-2; D is possibly TRBD2 (6 bases). CDR3 length: 14 residues. Per the germline V gene, CDR1 is SEHNR and CDR2 is FQNEAQ (reference sequence). The V end was cut by 1 base, the J end by 6 bases, with 9 bases between. The DNA for the CDR3 is TGTGCCAGCAGCTTAGGGCGGGGATCCGGGGAGCTGTTTTTT. Translated, it gives CASSLGRGSGELFF.

This clone was seen just once. The rearrangement joins TRBV5-4 to TRBJ2-2; D ambiguous. Germline loops: CDR1 SGHNT, CDR2 YYREEE (reference sequence). This CDR3 is 17 amino acids long. V lost 0 bases and J 7 bases, leaving 19 bases between the germline ends. The CDR3 region is CASSLAVGAASGGELFF. The CDR3 bases are TGTGCCAGCAGCTTGGCAGTTGGAGCAGCCTCGGGCGGGGAGCTGTTTTTT. Full variable domain (missing parts from reference TRBV5-4 and TRBJ2-2): ETGVTQSPTHLIKTRGQQVTLRCSSQSGHNTVSWYQQALGQGPQFIFQYYREEENGRGNFPPRFSGLQFPNYSSELNVNALELDDSALYLCASSLAVGAASGGELFFGEGSRLTVL.

The V and J genes are TRBV2 and TRBJ1-5; 8 bases align to TRBD1. This CDR3 region has 14 residues. Germline V lookup: CDR1 SNHLY, CDR2 FYNNEI. V trimming: 4 bases; J trimming: 2 bases; junction bases outside the gene matches: 1. CDR3 residues: CASSADRGNQPQHF. The CDR3 bases are TGTGCCAGCAGTGCGGACAGGGGCAATCAGCCCCAGCATTTT.

The sample holds one count of this clone. J is TRBJ2-7 and V is TRBV7-6; TRBD2 is a possible D gene (5 bases). Germline V gene sequence: CDR1 SGHVS, CDR2 FNYEAQ. This CDR3 is built from 13 residues. With 1 base removed from V and 4 bases from J, the gap between germline ends came to 8 bases. CDR3 sequence reads: CASSLGERYEQYF. The CDR3 region has the DNA TGTGCCAGCAGCTTAGGGGAGAGATACGAGCAGTACTTC.

The chain links TRBV7-2 to TRBJ1-6; D uncertain. The germline CDR1 and CDR2 sequences are SGHTA and FQGNSA. This CDR3 has 15 residues. V lost 2 bases to trimming and J lost 3 bases, with 8 bases between them. Here the CDR3 reads CASSLTGGYNSPLHF. The DNA of the CDR3 is TGTGCCAGCAGCTTAACGGGTGGCTATAATTCACCCCTCCACTTT. Combining the CDR3 with reference TRBV7-2 and TRBJ1-6 gives the whole variable domain GAGVSQSPSNKVTEKGKDVELRCDPISGHTALYWYRQSLGQGLEFLIYFQGNSAPDKSGLPSDRFSAERTGGSVSTLTIQRTQQEDSAVYLCASSLTGGYNSPLHFGNGTRLTVT.

The chain combines TRBV23-1 with TRBJ1-1; no clear D gene. TRBV23-1 is an ORF, with its function uncertain. This CDR3 spans 15 amino acids. V shed 3 bases and J shed 7 bases, with 18 bases lying between them. The DNA for the CDR3 is TGCGCCAGCAGTCACTACCCTGGGCAAAAACGTGAAGCTTTCTTT. It specifies CASSHYPGQKREAFF.

The chain is built from TRBV5-5 and TRBJ1-6; no firm D call. V was cut by 0 bases and J by 2 bases, with 15 bases left in between. CDR3 length: 18 amino acids. Germline assignment: CDR1 SGHKS and CDR2 YYEKEE (reference sequence). The CDR3 DNA reads TGTGCCAGCAGCTTGGGCTCCTGGGAGGCGACCTATAATTCACCCCTCCACTTT. Amino acid sequence: CASSLGSWEATYNSPLHF.

V is TRBV4-1 and J is TRBJ1-4, with D hard to call. The CDR3 is made up of 14 amino acids. The V end lost 6 bases, the J end lost 0 bases, and 8 bases lay between the germline ends. Germline CDR1 is MGHRA and CDR2 is YSYEKL. The CDR3 DNA reads as TGCGCCAGCAGATCAGAGACAACTAATGAAAAACTGTTTTTT. Amino acid sequence: CASRSETTNEKLFF.

The rearrangement uses TRBV6-5 and TRBJ1-5; D gene ambiguous. The CDR3 totals 13 residues. The ends were cut back, 4 bases at V and 6 bases at J, with 10 bases in the middle. Germline V gives CDR1 MNHEY, CDR2 SVGAGI. The CDR3 reads CASSSTLGQPQHF. CDR3 coding DNA: TGTGCCAGCAGTTCCACGCTAGGTCAGCCCCAGCATTTT.

V gene TRBV5-1 combines with J gene TRBJ2-7, with 8 bases aligning to TRBD1. Germline V gives CDR1 SGHRS, CDR2 YFSETQ. The CDR3 is made up of 16 amino acids. After removal of 0 bases from V and 2 bases from J, the junction contained 7 bases not matched to a gene. CDR3 loop: CASSLAPGTGTYEQYV. CDR3 in DNA: TGCGCCAGCAGCTTGGCCCCCGGGACAGGCACCTACGAGCAGTACGTC.

The chain combines TRBV18 with TRBJ1-6; 8 bases are shared with TRBD1. The junction had 11 bases not matched to a gene; V was cut back by 0 bases and J by 7 bases. Germline values: CDR1 KGHSH, CDR2 LQKENI. The CDR3 is 18 residues long. CDR3 loop: CASSPPWTGSGGNSPLHF. Here the CDR3 DNA reads TGTGCCAGCTCACCACCGTGGACAGGGTCCGGTGGGAATTCACCCCTCCACTTT.

Written as DNA, the CDR3 is TGCGCCAGCAGCAAAAGGGGGGGCAGGGATGAAGCTTTCTTT. It encodes CASSKRGGRDEAFF. The chain recombines TRBV5-1 with TRBJ1-1; TRBD1 might be the D (6 bases). CDR1 is SGHRS, CDR2 YFSETQ, per germline. The CDR3 extends over 14 amino acids. Trimming left V 4 bases short and J 7 bases short, with 17 bases between.